The clone carrying this T cell receptor (beta chain) was observed a single time. Its antigen is not identified. This sample stems from a study of cytomegalovirus exposure and HLA in healthy donors. Broader study findings: Rare TCR sequences predominated, though certain public TCRs were found in many donors. Segments of the TCR beta V type were, in most cases, productive about 90% or about 30% of the time in an earlier analysis. Later analysis revealed greater clonal expansion in HLA-associated TCR beta chains than in equally common others.

13 Jbeta primers and 60 Vbeta primers were used for the PCR. The repertoire was sequenced with immunoSEQ multiplex PCR; TCRdb's copy has only in-frame clones and lacks some. The sample carries about 160,000 clones, under 85% recorded once. The germline V gene has CDR1 SNHLY and CDR2 FYNNEI. The V and J ends lost 2 bases and 2 bases, in that order; junction bases with no gene match: 7. This CDR3 comprises 16 residues. The chain couples TRBV2 to TRBJ2-5; 8 positions match TRBD1. The sample comprised PBMCs. The receptor's source is a woman between 25 and 40 years old in good health and CMV-seronegative. CDR3 coding DNA: TGTGCCAGCAGTGAAATCCTAGGACAGGGTCAAGAGACCCAGTACTTC. Translated: CASSEILGQGQETQYF.